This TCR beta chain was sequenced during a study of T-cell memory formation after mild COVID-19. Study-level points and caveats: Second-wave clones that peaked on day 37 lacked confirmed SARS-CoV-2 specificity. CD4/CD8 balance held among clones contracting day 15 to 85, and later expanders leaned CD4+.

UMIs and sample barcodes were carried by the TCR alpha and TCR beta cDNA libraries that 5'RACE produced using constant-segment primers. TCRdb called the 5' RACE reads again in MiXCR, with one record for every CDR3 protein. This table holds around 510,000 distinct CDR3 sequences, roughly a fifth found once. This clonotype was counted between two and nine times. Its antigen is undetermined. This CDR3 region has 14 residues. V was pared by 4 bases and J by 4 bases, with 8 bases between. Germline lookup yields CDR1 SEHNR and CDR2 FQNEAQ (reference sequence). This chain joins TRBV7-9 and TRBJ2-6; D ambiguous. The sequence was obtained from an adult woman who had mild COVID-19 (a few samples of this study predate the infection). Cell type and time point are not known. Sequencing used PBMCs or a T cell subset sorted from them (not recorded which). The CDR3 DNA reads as TGTGCCAGCAGCTCCACCGCGGGGGCCAACGTCCTGACTTTC. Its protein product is CASSSTAGANVLTF.